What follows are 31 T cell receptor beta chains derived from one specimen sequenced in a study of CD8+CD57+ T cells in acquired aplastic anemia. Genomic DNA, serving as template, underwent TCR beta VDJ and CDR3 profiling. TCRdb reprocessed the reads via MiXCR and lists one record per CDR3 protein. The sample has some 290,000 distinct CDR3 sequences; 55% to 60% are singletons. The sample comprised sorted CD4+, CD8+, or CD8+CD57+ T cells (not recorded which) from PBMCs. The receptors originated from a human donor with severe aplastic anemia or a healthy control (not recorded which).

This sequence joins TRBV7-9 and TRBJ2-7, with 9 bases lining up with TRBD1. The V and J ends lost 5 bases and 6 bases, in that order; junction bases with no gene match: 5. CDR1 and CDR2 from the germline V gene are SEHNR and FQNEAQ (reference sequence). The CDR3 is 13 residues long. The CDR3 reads CASSQYRGREQYF. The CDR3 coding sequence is TGTGCCAGCAGCCAGTACAGGGGGCGCGAGCAGTACTTC.

The CDR3 loop is CASSSRGFGYTF. For the CDR3, the DNA is TGTGCCAGCAGCTCCAGGGGATTCGGCTACACCTTC. The genes are TRBV5-6 and TRBJ1-2; perhaps TRBD1 as D (6 bases). In germline, CDR1 is SGHDT, CDR2 YYEEEE. Trimming left V 3 bases short and J 8 bases short, with 11 bases between. CDR3 length equals 12 residues.

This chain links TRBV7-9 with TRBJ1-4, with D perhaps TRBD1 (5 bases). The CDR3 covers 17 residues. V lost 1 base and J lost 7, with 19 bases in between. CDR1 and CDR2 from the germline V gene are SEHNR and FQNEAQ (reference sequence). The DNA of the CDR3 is TGTGCCAGCAGCTTAGGGGGGTCCGGGGCAGGGATTGAAAAACTGTTTTTT. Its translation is CASSLGGSGAGIEKLFF.

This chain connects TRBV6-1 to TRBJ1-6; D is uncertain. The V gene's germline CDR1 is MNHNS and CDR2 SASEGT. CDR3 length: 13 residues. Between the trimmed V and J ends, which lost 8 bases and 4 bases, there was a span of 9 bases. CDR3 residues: CASGDNYNSPLHF. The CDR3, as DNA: TGTGCCAGCGGAGACAATTATAATTCACCCCTCCACTTT.

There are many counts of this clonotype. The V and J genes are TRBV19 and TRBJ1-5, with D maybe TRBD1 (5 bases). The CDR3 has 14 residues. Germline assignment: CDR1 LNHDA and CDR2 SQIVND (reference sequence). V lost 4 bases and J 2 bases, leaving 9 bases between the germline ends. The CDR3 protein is CASSTLGGNQPQHF. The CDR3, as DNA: TGTGCCAGTAGTACCCTGGGGGGCAATCAGCCCCAGCATTTT.

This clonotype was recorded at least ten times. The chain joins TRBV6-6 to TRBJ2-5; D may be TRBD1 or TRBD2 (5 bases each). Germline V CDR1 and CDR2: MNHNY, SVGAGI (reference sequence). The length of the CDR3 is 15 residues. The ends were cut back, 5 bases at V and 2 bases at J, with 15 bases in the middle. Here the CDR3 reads CASSRLRDLQETQYF. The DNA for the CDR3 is TGTGCCAGCAGTCGCCTCCGGGACCTTCAAGAGACCCAGTACTTC.

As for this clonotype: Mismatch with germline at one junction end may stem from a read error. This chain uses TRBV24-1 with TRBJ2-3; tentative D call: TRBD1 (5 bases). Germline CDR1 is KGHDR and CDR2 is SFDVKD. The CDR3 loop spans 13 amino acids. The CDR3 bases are TGTGCCACCAGTGTTGAGAGCACAGGTACGCAATATTTT. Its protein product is CATSVESTGTQYF.

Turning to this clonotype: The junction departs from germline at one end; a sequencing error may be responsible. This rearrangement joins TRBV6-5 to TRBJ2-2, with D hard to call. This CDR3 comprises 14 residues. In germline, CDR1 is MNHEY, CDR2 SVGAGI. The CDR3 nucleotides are TGTGCCGGCAGAGTCTATGGTGGCACCGGGGAGCTGTTTTTT. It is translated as CAGRVYGGTGELFF.

CDR3 residues: CASSPPGTYEQYF. The CDR3 DNA reads as TGTGCCAGCAGCCCCCCAGGGACCTACGAGCAGTACTTC. The V gene is TRBV9, the J gene TRBJ2-7; perhaps TRBD1 as D (5 bases). The germline V and J ends were trimmed by 4 bases and 2 bases, with 10 bases remaining between them. The germline CDR1 and CDR2 sequences are SGDLS and YYNGEE. The CDR3 is 13 residues long.

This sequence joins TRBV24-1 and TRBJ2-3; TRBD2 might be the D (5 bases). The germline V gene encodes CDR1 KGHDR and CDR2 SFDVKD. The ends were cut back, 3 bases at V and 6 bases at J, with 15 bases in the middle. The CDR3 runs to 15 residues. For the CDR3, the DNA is TGTGCCACCAGTGATATGCTAGCTGGGCTGGATACGCAGTATTTT. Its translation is CATSDMLAGLDTQYF.

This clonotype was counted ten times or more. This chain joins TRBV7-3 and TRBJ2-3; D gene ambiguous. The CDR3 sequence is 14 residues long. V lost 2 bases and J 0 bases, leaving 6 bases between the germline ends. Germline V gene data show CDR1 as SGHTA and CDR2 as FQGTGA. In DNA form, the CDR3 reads TGTGCCAGCAGCTTACGCAAAAGCACAGATACGCAGTATTTT. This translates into CASSLRKSTDTQYF.

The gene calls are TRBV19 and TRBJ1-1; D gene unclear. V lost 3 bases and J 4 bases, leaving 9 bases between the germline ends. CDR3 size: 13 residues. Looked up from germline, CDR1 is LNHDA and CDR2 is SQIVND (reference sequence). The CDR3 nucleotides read TGTGCCAGTAGTATTCAGGCGACCACTGAAGCTTTCTTT. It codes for CASSIQATTEAFF.

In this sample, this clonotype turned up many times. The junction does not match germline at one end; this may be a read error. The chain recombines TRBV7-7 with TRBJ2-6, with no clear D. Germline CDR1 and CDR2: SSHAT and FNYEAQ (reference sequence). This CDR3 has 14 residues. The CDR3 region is CASSQDPGANVLTF. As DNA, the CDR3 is TGTGCTAGCAGCCAAGACCCTGGGGCCAACGTCCTGACTTTC.

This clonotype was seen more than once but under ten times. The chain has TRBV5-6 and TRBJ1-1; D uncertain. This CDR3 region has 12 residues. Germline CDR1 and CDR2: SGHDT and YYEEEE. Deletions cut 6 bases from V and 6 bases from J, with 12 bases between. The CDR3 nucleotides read TGTGCCAGCACCACACGGATGGCTGAAGCTTTCTTT. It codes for CASTTRMAEAFF.

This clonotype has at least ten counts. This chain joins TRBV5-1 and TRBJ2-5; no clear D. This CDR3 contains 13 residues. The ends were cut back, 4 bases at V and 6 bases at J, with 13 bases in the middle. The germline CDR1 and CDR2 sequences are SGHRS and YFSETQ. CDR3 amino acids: CASSENQHQTQYF. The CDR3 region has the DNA TGCGCCAGCAGCGAGAATCAACACCAGACCCAGTACTTC.

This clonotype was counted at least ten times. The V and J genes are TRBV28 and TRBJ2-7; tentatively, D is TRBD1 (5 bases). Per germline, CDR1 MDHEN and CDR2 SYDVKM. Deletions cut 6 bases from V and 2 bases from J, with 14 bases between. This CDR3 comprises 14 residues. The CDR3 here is CASSLRDGAYEQYF. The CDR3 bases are TGTGCCAGCAGCCTCAGGGATGGCGCCTACGAGCAGTACTTC.

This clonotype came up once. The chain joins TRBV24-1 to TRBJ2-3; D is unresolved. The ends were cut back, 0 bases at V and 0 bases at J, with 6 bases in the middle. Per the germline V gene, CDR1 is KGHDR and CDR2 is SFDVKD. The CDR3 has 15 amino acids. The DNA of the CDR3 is TGTGCCACCAGTGATTTGACAGTAAGCACAGATACGCAGTATTTT. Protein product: CATSDLTVSTDTQYF.

This CDR3 reads CASTLGASNEKLFF. The CDR3 DNA sequence: TGTGCCAGCACCCTGGGGGCGTCTAATGAAAAACTGTTTTTT. The rearrangement joins TRBV7-8 to TRBJ1-4, with D possibly being TRBD1 (6 bases). The germline CDR1 and CDR2 sequences are SGHVS and FQNEAQ. Trimming took off 7 bases at V and 3 bases at J, with 12 bases between the two ends. The CDR3 has 14 residues.

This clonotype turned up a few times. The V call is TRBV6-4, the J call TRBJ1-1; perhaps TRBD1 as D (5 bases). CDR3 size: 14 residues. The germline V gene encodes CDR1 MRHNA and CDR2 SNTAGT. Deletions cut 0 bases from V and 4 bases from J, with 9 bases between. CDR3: CASSDSDRGTEAFF. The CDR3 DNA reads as TGTGCCAGCAGTGACTCCGACAGAGGCACTGAAGCTTTCTTT.

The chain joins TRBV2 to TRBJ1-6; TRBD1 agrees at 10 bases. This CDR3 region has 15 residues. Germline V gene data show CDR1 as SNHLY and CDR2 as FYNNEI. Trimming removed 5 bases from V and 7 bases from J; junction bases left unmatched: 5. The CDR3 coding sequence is TGTGCCAGCAGTTGGGACAGGGGAGGAAATTCACCCCTCCACTTT. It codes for CASSWDRGGNSPLHF.

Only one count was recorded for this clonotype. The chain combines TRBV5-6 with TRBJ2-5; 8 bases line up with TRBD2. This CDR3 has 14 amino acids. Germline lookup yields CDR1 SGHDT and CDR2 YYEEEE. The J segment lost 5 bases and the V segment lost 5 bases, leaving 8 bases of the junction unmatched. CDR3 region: CASSVAGSGETQYF. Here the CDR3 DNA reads TGTGCCAGCAGTGTAGCGGGGTCGGGTGAGACCCAGTACTTC.

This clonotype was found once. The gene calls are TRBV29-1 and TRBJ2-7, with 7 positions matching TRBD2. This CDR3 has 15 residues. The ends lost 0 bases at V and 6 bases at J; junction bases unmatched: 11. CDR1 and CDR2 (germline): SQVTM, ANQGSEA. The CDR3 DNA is TGCAGCGTTGAAGATCGGGCTAGCGGTATAACCGAGCAGTACTTC. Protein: CSVEDRASGITEQYF.

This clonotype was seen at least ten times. The CDR3: CASSRGQGGSGANVLTF. In DNA form, the CDR3 reads TGCGCCAGCAGCAGGGGACAGGGGGGTTCTGGGGCCAACGTCCTGACTTTC. The chain uses TRBV5-1 and TRBJ2-6; 11 bases agree with TRBD1. Germline lookup yields CDR1 SGHRS and CDR2 YFSETQ. This CDR3 spans 17 amino acids. Trimming took 4 bases from V and 1 from J; bases not matched to a gene: 4.

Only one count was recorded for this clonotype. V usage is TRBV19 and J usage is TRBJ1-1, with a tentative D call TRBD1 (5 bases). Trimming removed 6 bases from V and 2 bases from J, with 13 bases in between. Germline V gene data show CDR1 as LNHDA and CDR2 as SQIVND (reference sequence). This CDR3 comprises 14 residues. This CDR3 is CASREGHVNTEAFF. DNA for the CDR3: TGTGCCAGTAGGGAAGGACACGTCAACACTGAAGCTTTCTTT.

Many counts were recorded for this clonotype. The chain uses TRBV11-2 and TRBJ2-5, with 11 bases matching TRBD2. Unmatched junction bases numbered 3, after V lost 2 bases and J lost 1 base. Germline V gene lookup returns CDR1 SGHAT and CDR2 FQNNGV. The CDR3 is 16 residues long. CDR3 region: CASSLTTSGGQETQYF. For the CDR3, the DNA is TGTGCCAGCAGCTTAACCACTAGCGGGGGCCAAGAGACCCAGTACTTC.

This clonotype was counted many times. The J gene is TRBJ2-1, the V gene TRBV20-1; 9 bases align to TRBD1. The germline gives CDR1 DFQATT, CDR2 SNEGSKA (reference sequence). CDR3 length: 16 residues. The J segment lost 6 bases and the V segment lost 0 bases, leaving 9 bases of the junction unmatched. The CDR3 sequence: CSARDRRTGVFNEQFF. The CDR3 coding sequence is TGCAGTGCTAGAGATCGAAGGACAGGGGTTTTCAATGAGCAGTTCTTC.

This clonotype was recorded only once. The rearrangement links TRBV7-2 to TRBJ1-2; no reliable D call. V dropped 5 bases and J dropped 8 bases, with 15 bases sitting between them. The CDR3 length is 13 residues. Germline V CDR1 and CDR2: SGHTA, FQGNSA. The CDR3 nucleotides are TGTGCCAGCAGCATCAGCGGCATTTTGGGCTACACCTTC. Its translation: CASSISGILGYTF.

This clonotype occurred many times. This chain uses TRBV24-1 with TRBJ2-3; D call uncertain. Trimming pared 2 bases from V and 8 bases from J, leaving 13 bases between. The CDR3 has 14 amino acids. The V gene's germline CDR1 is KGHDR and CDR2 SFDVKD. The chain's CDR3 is CATSDSMVQVTQYF. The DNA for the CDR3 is TGTGCCACCAGTGATTCTATGGTTCAGGTTACGCAGTATTTT.

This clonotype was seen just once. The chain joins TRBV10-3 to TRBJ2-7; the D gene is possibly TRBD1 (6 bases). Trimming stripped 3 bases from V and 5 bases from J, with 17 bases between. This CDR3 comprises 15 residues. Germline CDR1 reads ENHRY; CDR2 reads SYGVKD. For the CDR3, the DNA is TGTGCCATCAGTGATTATCAGGGGACGTCTCACGAGCAGTACTTC. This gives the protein CAISDYQGTSHEQYF.

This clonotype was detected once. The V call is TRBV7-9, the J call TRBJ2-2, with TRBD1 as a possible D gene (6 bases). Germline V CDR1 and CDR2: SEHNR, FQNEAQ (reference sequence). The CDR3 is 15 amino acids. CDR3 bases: TGTGGGAGCAGCTTCGGGACAAAGAACACCGGGGAGCTGTTTTTT. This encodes CGSSFGTKNTGELFF.

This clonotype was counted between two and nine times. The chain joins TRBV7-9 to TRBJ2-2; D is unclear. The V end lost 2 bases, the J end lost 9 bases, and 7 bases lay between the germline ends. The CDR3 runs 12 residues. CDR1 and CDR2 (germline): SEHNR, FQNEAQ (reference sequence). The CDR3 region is CASSLRDRELFF. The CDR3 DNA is TGTGCCAGCAGCTTACGTGACAGGGAGCTGTTTTTT. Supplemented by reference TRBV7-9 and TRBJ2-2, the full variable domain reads DTGVSQNPRHKITKRGQNVTFRCDPISEHNRLYWYRQTLGQGPEFLTYFQNEAQLEKSRLLSDRFSAERPKGSFSTLEIQRTEQGDSAMYLCASSLRDRELFFGEGSRLTVL.